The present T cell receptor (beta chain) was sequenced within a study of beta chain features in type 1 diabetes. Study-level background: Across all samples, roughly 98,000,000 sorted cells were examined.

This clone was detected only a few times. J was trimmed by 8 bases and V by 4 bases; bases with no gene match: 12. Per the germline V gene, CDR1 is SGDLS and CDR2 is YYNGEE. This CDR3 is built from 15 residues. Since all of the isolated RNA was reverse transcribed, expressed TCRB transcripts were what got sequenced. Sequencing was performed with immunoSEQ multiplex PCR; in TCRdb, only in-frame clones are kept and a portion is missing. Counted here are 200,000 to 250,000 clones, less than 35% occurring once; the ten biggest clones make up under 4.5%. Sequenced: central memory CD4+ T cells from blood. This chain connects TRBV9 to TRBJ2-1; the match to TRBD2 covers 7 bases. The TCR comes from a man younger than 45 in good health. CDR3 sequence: CASSSEGIAGYEQFF. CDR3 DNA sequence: TGTGCCAGCAGCTCAGAGGGCATAGCGGGCTATGAGCAGTTCTTC.